The table lists the clone carrying this T cell receptor beta chain with many counts. The CDR3 sequence is 16 residues long. V dropped 4 bases and J dropped 0 bases, with 16 bases sitting between them. These data originate in a study of identical twins. After template switching added a universal primer site, the resulting cDNA carried unique molecular identifiers. TCRdb reprocessed the 5' RACE reads via MiXCR and lists one record per CDR3 protein. The sample has 570,000 or so distinct CDR3 sequences, 9.5% to 10% seen once. The same specimen was also included in a second study, on yellow fever vaccine responses in identical twins.

Input material: PBMCs. The chain uses TRBV12-3 or TRBV12-4 and TRBJ2-7, with D unclear. The sequence was obtained from a woman under 30 in good health. CDR3 sequence: CASSSLQGFHSYEQYF. CDR3 bases: TGTGCCAGCAGTTCCCTGCAAGGGTTTCACTCCTACGAGCAGTACTTC.